This T cell receptor (beta chain) stems from a study of OX40 agonist ivuxolimab in advanced cancers. Points from the study as a whole: Expanded clones belonging to CD8+ T cells outnumbered, on average, those of CD4+. Normalized T-cell clonal expansion was also low in a subset of nonresponders.

Data came from immunoSEQ multiplex PCR; TCRdb stores just in-frame clones and leaves some out. This sample carries tens of thousands of clones, approximately 88% of them seen once, and the ten largest clones take approximately 2.5%. The germline CDR1 and CDR2 sequences are SGHDT and YYEEEE. This CDR3 region has 13 residues. Trimming stripped 1 base from V and 2 bases from J, with 7 bases between. About this clone: Its antigen remains unknown.

V gene TRBV5-6 combines with J gene TRBJ2-7; D remains ambiguous. The TCR comes from an adult with an advanced solid tumor such as melanoma, head and neck, liver or kidney cancer. The source was CD4+ or CD8+ T cells sorted from blood, collected in a trial of the OX40 agonist ivuxolimab. CDR3 nucleotide sequence: TGTGCCAGCAGCTTGAAAGGAGCCTACGAGCAGTACTTC. Protein sequence: CASSLKGAYEQYF.